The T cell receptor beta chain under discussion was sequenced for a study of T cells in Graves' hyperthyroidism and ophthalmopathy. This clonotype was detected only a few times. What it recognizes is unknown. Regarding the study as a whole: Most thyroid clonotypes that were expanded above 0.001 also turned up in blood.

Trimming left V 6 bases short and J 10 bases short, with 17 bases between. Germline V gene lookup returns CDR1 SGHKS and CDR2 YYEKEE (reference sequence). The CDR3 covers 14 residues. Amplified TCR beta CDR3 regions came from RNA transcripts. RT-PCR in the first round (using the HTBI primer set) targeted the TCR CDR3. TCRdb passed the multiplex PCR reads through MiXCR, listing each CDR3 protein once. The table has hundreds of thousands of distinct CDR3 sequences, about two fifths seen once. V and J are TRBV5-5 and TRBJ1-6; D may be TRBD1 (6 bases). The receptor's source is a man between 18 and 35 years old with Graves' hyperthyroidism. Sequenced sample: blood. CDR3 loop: CASTPQGLGSPLHF. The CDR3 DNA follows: TGTGCCAGCACCCCACAGGGCTTGGGGTCACCCCTCCACTTT.